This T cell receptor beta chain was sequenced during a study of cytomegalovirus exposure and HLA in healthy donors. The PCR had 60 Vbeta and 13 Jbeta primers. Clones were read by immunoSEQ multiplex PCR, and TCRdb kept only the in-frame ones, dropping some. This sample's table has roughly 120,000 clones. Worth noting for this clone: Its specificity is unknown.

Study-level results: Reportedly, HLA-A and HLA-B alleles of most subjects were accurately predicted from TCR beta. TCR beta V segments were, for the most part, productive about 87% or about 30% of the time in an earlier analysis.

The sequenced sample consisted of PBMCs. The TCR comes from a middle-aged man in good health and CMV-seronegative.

This chain's CDR3 is CASRLFLTGTSDGNEQFF. The CDR3 bases are TGTGCCAGCAGATTATTTTTAACCGGGACTAGCGATGGAAATGAGCAGTTCTTC. The chain uses TRBV7-8 and TRBJ2-1, with 10 nucleotides matching TRBD2. The trim removed 6 bases at V and 7 bases at J, leaving 18 bases unmatched. The CDR3 loop spans 18 amino acids. The germline V gene has CDR1 SGHVS and CDR2 FQNEAQ. The variable domain in full, with the rest retrieved from reference TRBV7-8 and TRBJ2-1, is GAGVSQSPRYKVAKRGQDVALRCDPISGHVSLFWYQQALGQGPEFLTYFQNEAQLDKSGLPSDRFFAERPEGSVSTLKIQRTQQEDSAVYLCASRLFLTGTSDGNEQFFGPGTRLTVL.